The following is a T cell receptor (beta chain) sequence with its context. This clone was observed many times. Its antigen is not yet known. Qualities for individual bases were not recorded, and no much larger clone is one base off. This sample includes further DNA sequences coding for the same CDR3. This entry is derived from a study of metastatic and nonmetastatic thyroid tumors (TCRdb year 2020). Background on the whole study: Repertoires were compared across peripheral blood and tumor or nodule tissue samples from malignant and benign thyroid patients. What the study reported, not specific to this receptor: In both blood and tumor samples, malignant tumors were reported to have significantly higher TCR beta diversity than benign nodules.

None of the patients had been given any treatment before thyroid surgery. Using T-cell receptor beta sequencing, the study looked back at clinical samples from patients collected from 2012 to 2018. Libraries were constructed by PCR. Instrument on record: Illumina HiSeq 4000. High-throughput sequencing was used to profile the TCR beta-chain CDR3 region of every patient. From the authors' description of their analysis: The researchers built a classifier to tell apart papillary thyroid cancer patients with distant metastasis, based on CDR3 differences among clinicopathological groups. To measure repertoire diversity the researchers used the Shannon index, while the Morisita-Horn index served to gauge how similar the tumor and blood repertoires were. In-frame beta chains were kept once TCRdb had trimmed the public reads at Q25 with fastp and called clones with MiXCR. These V and J calls derive from TCRdb rather than the authors' analysis. The sample yields around 50,000 clones; over 20% were counted once. Approximately 3.8% of the sample is in the top ten clones.

In the germline V gene, CDR1 corresponds to MDHEN and CDR2 to SYDVKM. Germline trimming amounts to 4 bases on V and 4 bases on J, with 6 as the count of junction bases outside the gene matches. The CDR3 contains 15 residues, cysteine and phenylalanine counted. The kept DNA is CDR3 alone, 45 bases in frame from the first base. The sample was blood. The chain links TRBV28 with TRBJ1-4; the junction holds 7 bases that match TRBD1. The clonotype originates from a male donor with papillary thyroid cancer or a benign thyroid nodule (not recorded which). Some clones in this sample may be carry-over from other donors' samples. In nucleotide form, the sequence is TGTGCCAGCAGTTCCCCAGGGGGAGGTAATGAAAAACTGTTTTTT. Its coded protein is CASSSPGGGNEKLFF.